Shown below are 28 T cell receptor beta chains from a single sample sequenced in a study of Graves' ophthalmopathy and Graves' hyperthyroidism. Amplification targeted the TCR beta CDR3 regions, with RNA transcripts as the source material. The library came from an HTBI-primed first-round RT-PCR and a second-round multiplex PCR. Each CDR3 protein gets one entry after TCRdb re-called the multiplex PCR reads with MiXCR. In the table there are 740,000 or so distinct CDR3 sequences, 35% to 50% of which are singletons. Material: peripheral blood. These TCRs come from an adult man with Graves' ophthalmopathy.

CDR3 sequence (DNA): TGTGCCAGCAGCCCACGGACAGGGACCCACCAAGAGACCCAGTACTTC. This encodes CASSPRTGTHQETQYF. The genes are TRBV5-8 and TRBJ2-5; 8 bases align to TRBD1. CDR3 length: 16 amino acids. Unmatched junction bases numbered 8, after V lost 4 bases and J lost 0 bases. Per the germline V gene, CDR1 is SGHTS and CDR2 is YDEGEE. Full variable domain (outside the CDR3, taken from reference TRBV5-8 and TRBJ2-5): EAGVTQSPTHLIKTRGQQATLRCSPISGHTSVYWYQQALGLGLQFLLWYDEGEERNRGNFPPRFSGRQFPNYSSELNVNALELEDSALYLCASSPRTGTHQETQYFGPGTRLLVL.

The chain couples TRBV7-2 to TRBJ1-1; possible D gene TRBD1, 5 bases. V shed 1 base and J shed 7 bases, with 16 bases lying between them. Per the germline V gene, CDR1 is SGHTA and CDR2 is FQGNSA. This CDR3 is built from 15 residues. The CDR3 is CASSLDSRGSIEAFF. The CDR3 DNA reads TGTGCCAGCAGCTTAGATTCTAGGGGTTCCATTGAAGCTTTCTTT.

CDR3 sequence: CSGKRAGSDTEAFF. The DNA of the CDR3 is TGCAGTGGTAAAAGGGCTGGGTCCGACACTGAAGCTTTCTTT. The V gene is TRBV20-1, the J gene TRBJ1-1; D remains ambiguous. The CDR3 spans 14 residues. Germline assignment: CDR1 DFQATT and CDR2 SNEGSKA (reference sequence). Trimming pared 7 bases from V and 3 bases from J, leaving 18 bases between.

Of note for this clonotype: A much larger clone lies one base from this, so it may be a read error. Without the conserved terminal phenylalanine or tryptophan, this CDR3 likely stems from a read error. The chain recombines TRBV7-9 with TRBJ2-7, with a possible D match to TRBD1 (6 bases). From germline, CDR1 is SEHNR and CDR2 FQNEAQ (reference sequence). This CDR3 has 13 amino acids. Trimming left V 5 bases short and J 3 bases short, with 11 bases between. The DNA of the CDR3 is TGTGCCAGCAGCGCGACAGGATTCTACGAGCAGTACCTC. It encodes CASSATGFYEQYL.

The CDR3 nucleotides are TGTGCCAGCAGCCAAGATGGGGGGCTCTGGGAGCAGTACTTC. This sequence encodes CASSQDGGLWEQYF. This chain joins TRBV4-2 and TRBJ2-7; TRBD1 or TRBD2 may be the D gene (6 bases each). Per germline, CDR1 LGHNA and CDR2 YNFKEQ. This CDR3 region has 14 residues. V lost 0 bases to trimming and J lost 7 bases, with 13 bases between them.

This clonotype has at least ten counts. The chain couples TRBV24-1 to TRBJ2-7; D is perhaps TRBD1 or TRBD2 (5 bases each). Germline V gene data show CDR1 as KGHDR and CDR2 as SFDVKD. This CDR3 has 14 residues. Trimming took off 3 bases at V and 5 bases at J, with 13 bases between the two ends. CDR3: CATSDRGVSNEQYF. The CDR3 DNA follows: TGTGCCACCAGTGATAGAGGGGTATCCAACGAGCAGTACTTC.

This chain links TRBV24-1 with TRBJ2-7, with D perhaps matching TRBD1 or TRBD2 (5 bases each). Trimming removed 4 bases at V and 12 bases at J, with 9 bases between. The germline gives CDR1 KGHDR, CDR2 SFDVKD. The CDR3 sequence is 10 residues long. The CDR3 nucleotides read TGTGCCACCAGTGACCCCGGGACGTACTTC. Translation gives CATSDPGTYF.

About this clonotype itself: Since a much larger clone is just one base distant, this may be a read error. V and J are TRBV13 and TRBJ2-7; possibly TRBD1 or TRBD2 for D (5 bases each). V lost 7 bases and J 3 bases, leaving 16 bases between the germline ends. The length of the CDR3 is 14 residues. Germline-derived CDR1 and CDR2 are PRHDT and FYEKMQ (reference sequence). In nucleotides, the CDR3 is TGTGCCAGCATCATCCGGGACCGGAACTACGAGCAGTACTTC. It yields the protein CASIIRDRNYEQYF.

This chain links TRBV14 with TRBJ1-1; TRBD1 is a possible D gene (6 bases). The CDR3 is 11 residues long. The germline V gene encodes CDR1 SGHDN and CDR2 FVKESK. The V end was cut by 4 bases, the J end by 10 bases, with 10 bases between. The CDR3 DNA reads as TGTGCCAGCAGCCTCGGGGGGCGAGCTTTCTTT. This encodes CASSLGGRAFF. The whole variable domain, remainder taken from reference TRBV14 and TRBJ1-1, is EAGVTQFPSHSVIEKGQTVTLRCDPISGHDNLYWYRRVMGKEIKFLLHFVKESKQDESGMPNNRFLAERTGGTYSTLKVQPAELEDSGVYFCASSLGGRAFFGQGTRLTVV.

This clonotype was observed a handful of times. The J gene is TRBJ1-3, the V gene TRBV9; D remains unclear. V lost 5 bases and J 0 bases, leaving 12 bases between the germline ends. CDR3 length: 15 amino acids. The germline gives CDR1 SGDLS, CDR2 YYNGEE. Written as DNA, the CDR3 is TGTGCCAGCAGTTACCGGGCAGCCTCTGGAAACACCATATATTTT. Encoded protein: CASSYRAASGNTIYF. The full variable domain, with the rest looked up from reference TRBV9 and TRBJ1-3, is DSGVTQTPKHLITATGQRVTLRCSPRSGDLSVYWYQQSLDQGLQFLIQYYNGEERAKGNILERFSAQQFPDLHSELNLSSLELGDSALYFCASSYRAASGNTIYFGEGSWLTVV.

With respect to this clonotype: A junction boundary mismatches the germline segment, possibly from a read error. The chain couples TRBV10-3 to TRBJ2-6; D is tentatively TRBD1 or TRBD2 (5 bases each). Germline values: CDR1 ENHRY, CDR2 SYGVKD. This CDR3 has 16 residues. The CDR3 loop is CAISASGPEGANVLTF. In DNA, the CDR3 is TGTGCCATCAGTGCCTCGGGGCCCGAAGGGGCCAACGTTCTGACTTTC.

This clonotype was counted between two and nine times. The genes are TRBV20-1 and TRBJ2-2; D ambiguous. The ends were cut back, 3 bases at V and 0 bases at J, with 17 bases in the middle. The CDR3 has 17 residues. Per germline, CDR1 DFQATT and CDR2 SNEGSKA (reference sequence). The CDR3 DNA sequence: TGCAGTGCTAGTAACTCCCGTTGGCGGACGAACACCGGGGAGCTGTTTTTT. As protein: CSASNSRWRTNTGELFF.

The chain links TRBV12-3 or TRBV12-4 to TRBJ2-7; maybe TRBD2 (6 bases). CDR3 length: 14 amino acids. The ends were cut back, 3 bases at V and 5 bases at J, with 14 bases in the middle. The CDR3 nucleotides read TGTGCCAGCAGTTTTCGGCAGGGAGGAGACGAGCAGTACTTC. Translated, it gives CASSFRQGGDEQYF.

This clonotype appeared a single time. Here the CDR3 omits its conserved ending phenylalanine or tryptophan, so a read error is the likely source. The chain is built from TRBV7-2 and TRBJ2-3; no clear D gene. Per the germline V gene, CDR1 is SGHTA and CDR2 is FQGNSA. This CDR3 has 14 amino acids. V dropped 4 bases and J dropped 0 bases, with 8 bases sitting between them. In nucleotides, the CDR3 is TGTGCCAGCAGCTCCCTCTATAGCACAGATACGCAGTATTGT. It encodes CASSSLYSTDTQYC.

This chain connects TRBV20-1 to TRBJ1-6; 7 positions match TRBD1. V gave up 8 bases and J gave up 6 bases; unmatched junction bases: 10. The CDR3 totals 14 residues. The germline V gene encodes CDR1 DFQATT and CDR2 SNEGSKA (reference sequence). The CDR3 region is CSYSRGQGNSPLHF. Written as DNA, the CDR3 is TGCAGTTACTCGAGGGGGCAGGGTAATTCACCCCTCCACTTT.

This clonotype was seen a few times. The chain uses TRBV20-1 and TRBJ1-5; D uncertain. Trimming left V 0 bases short and J 5 bases short, with 8 bases between. The CDR3 is 13 residues long. Germline assignment: CDR1 DFQATT and CDR2 SNEGSKA (reference sequence). CDR3 residues: CSAREMSDQPQHF. The DNA for the CDR3 is TGCAGTGCTAGAGAGATGAGCGATCAGCCCCAGCATTTT.

V gene TRBV25-1 combines with J gene TRBJ1-1; a weak D match, TRBD1 (6 bases). CDR1 is MGHDK and CDR2 is SYGVNS in the germline V gene. V lost 10 bases and J lost 7, with 22 bases in between. The CDR3 totals 14 residues. The CDR3 nucleotides are TGTGCCAACACCCTGGGGGCAGGGTCCGGTGAAGCTTTCTTT. The encoded protein is CANTLGAGSGEAFF.

This clonotype was recorded many times. The chain is built from TRBV13 and TRBJ2-5; no firm D call. V was trimmed by 3 bases and J by 3 bases, leaving 8 bases between them. Germline CDR1 and CDR2: PRHDT and FYEKMQ (reference sequence). This CDR3 spans 13 amino acids. This CDR3 reads CASSFGREETQYF. The CDR3 bases are TGTGCCAGCAGCTTCGGACGGGAAGAGACCCAGTACTTC.

This CDR3 reads CASDSQGVYGYTF. The CDR3 DNA sequence: TGTGCCAGCGATTCACAGGGGGTCTATGGCTACACCTTC. The V call is TRBV2, the J call TRBJ1-2; 8 bases align to TRBD1. CDR1 and CDR2 (germline): SNHLY, FYNNEI. Germline trimming cut 8 bases from V and 4 bases from J; bases unmatched to any gene: 6. The CDR3 is 13 amino acids.

The chain carries TRBV20-1 and TRBJ1-4; weak D call: TRBD1 (5 bases). Trimming removed 3 bases from V and 4 bases from J, with 9 bases in between. Germline values: CDR1 DFQATT, CDR2 SNEGSKA (reference sequence). This CDR3 is 13 amino acids long. The CDR3 loop is CSARRGSNEKLFF. In nucleotides, the CDR3 is TGCAGTGCTAGGCGGGGGAGTAATGAAAAACTGTTTTTT.

This clonotype was counted at least ten times. The chain combines TRBV10-3 with TRBJ1-4; 7 positions agree with TRBD1. CDR1 and CDR2 from the germline V gene are ENHRY and SYGVKD. The length of the CDR3 is 15 residues. Trimming at V came to 3 bases and at J to 6 bases, leaving 7 bases not matched to a gene. The CDR3 DNA reads as TGTGCCATCAGTGAACGAGGGGGCGTTGATGAAAAACTGTTTTTT. Translating gives CAISERGGVDEKLFF.

This clonotype showed up just a few times. V and J are TRBV24-1 and TRBJ1-5, with D possibly being TRBD1 (6 bases). CDR3 length equals 14 residues. Trimming stripped 5 bases from V and 6 bases from J, with 13 bases between. CDR1 KGHDR and CDR2 SFDVKD come from the germline V gene. The CDR3 DNA reads TGTGCCACCAGTGCCAAGGGGGGAGGTCAGCCCCAGCATTTT. Translated, it gives CATSAKGGGQPQHF.

This clonotype was seen a handful of times. The chain has TRBV11-2 and TRBJ1-5, with D possibly matching TRBD1 (5 bases). The CDR3 totals 14 residues. CDR1 and CDR2 from the germline V gene are SGHAT and FQNNGV. V was clipped by 4 bases and J by 4 bases, with 11 bases between them. This CDR3 reads CASSWGRTNQPQHF. The CDR3 DNA sequence: TGTGCCAGCAGCTGGGGCAGAACAAATCAGCCCCAGCATTTT.

This clonotype appeared once. This chain joins TRBV10-2 and TRBJ1-6, with a weak D call TRBD1 (5 bases). Germline lookup yields CDR1 WSHSY and CDR2 SAAADI. CDR3 length: 13 residues. Trimming cost V 5 bases and J 8 bases, with 10 bases left between them. In DNA form, the CDR3 reads TGCGCCAGCAGTTACCGGGGGTATTCACCCCTCCACTTT. It translates to CASSYRGYSPLHF.

This clonotype was seen repeatedly, ten times or more. This chain uses TRBV10-2 with TRBJ2-7; D unresolved. The CDR3 runs to 13 residues. Trimming left V 2 bases short and J 1 base short, with 6 bases between. Germline CDR1 and CDR2: WSHSY and SAAADI. The CDR3 loop reads CASSEGPSYEQYF. The CDR3 DNA reads TGCGCCAGCAGTGAGGGGCCATCCTACGAGCAGTACTTC.

This clonotype has more than one count but fewer than ten. V and J are TRBV20-1 and TRBJ1-3; TRBD1 matches at 7 bases. CDR1 is DFQATT and CDR2 is SNEGSKA in the germline V gene (reference sequence). The V gene end was trimmed by 6 bases and the J gene end by 0 bases; junction bases not matched to a gene: 14. The CDR3 sequence is 17 residues long. The DNA for the CDR3 is TGCAGTGCCCCAACGACAACAGGGGCCATCTCTGGAAACACCATATATTTT. Protein: CSAPTTTGAISGNTIYF.

The chain recombines TRBV19 with TRBJ2-7, with a possible D match to TRBD2 (7 bases). V was clipped by 5 bases and J by 5 bases, with 22 bases between them. Germline-derived CDR1 and CDR2 are LNHDA and SQIVND (reference sequence). The CDR3 loop spans 16 amino acids. CDR3 loop: CASSPLGGDGSNEQYF. The CDR3 bases are TGTGCCAGTAGTCCTCTAGGGGGGGATGGTTCCAACGAGCAGTACTTC.

This clonotype was seen at least ten times. The chain has TRBV7-3 and TRBJ1-6; D ambiguous. The CDR3 is 15 amino acids. CDR1 and CDR2 (germline): SGHTA, FQGTGA. V lost 2 bases and J lost 7, with 12 bases in between. CDR3 bases: TGTGCCAGCAGCTTATCTGGTGTGGAGAATTCACCCCTCCACTTT. It codes for CASSLSGVENSPLHF.